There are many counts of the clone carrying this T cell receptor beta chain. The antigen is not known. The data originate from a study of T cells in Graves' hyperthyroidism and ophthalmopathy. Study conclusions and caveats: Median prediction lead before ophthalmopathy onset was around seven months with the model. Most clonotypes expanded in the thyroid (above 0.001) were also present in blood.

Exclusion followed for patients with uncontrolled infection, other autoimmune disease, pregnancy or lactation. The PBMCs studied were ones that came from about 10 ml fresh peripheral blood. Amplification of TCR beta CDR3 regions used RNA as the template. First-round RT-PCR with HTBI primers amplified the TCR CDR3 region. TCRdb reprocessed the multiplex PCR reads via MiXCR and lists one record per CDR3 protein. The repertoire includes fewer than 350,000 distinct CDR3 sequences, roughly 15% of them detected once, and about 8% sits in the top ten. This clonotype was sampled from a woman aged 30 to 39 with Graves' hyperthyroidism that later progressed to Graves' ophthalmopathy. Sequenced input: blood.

The CDR3 region has the DNA TGTGCCAGCTCACTCGGGACTAGCGGGGTCTACACCGGGGAGCTGTTTTTT. This sequence encodes CASSLGTSGVYTGELFF. The chain joins TRBV18 to TRBJ2-2; 13 nucleotides match TRBD2. V was clipped by 4 bases and J by 3 bases; unmatched bases: 5. The CDR3 spans 17 residues. CDR1 and CDR2 from the germline V gene are KGHSH and LQKENI.